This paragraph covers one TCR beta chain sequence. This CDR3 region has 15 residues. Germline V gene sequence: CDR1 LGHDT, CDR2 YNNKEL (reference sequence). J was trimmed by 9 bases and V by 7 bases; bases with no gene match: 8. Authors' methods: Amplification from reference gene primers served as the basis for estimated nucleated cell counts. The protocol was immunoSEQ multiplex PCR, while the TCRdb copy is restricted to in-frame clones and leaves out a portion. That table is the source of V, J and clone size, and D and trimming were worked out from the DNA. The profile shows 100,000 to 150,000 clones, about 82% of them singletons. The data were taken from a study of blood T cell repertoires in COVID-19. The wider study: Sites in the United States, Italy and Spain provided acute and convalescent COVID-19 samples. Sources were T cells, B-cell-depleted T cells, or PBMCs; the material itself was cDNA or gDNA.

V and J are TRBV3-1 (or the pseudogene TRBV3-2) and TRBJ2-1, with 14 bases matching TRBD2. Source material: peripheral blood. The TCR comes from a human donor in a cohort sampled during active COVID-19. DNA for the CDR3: TGTGCCAGCATCCCGGGACTAGCGGGAGTCTGTGAGCAGTTCTTC. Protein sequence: CASIPGLAGVCEQFF.